One T cell receptor beta chain is described in this entry. Its antigen is still unknown. This record comes from a study of naive and memory T cell subsets. Findings of the study overall: Gini index rose across naive, CM, EM and EMRA in CD4 and CD8. In naive cells, over 95% of TCR sequences were seen only once.

Cells stained for CD3, CD4, CD8, CD45RA and CD27 were sorted into four subsets. The beta constant-region primer was an equimolar mix of two oligonucleotides covering TRBC1 and TRBC2. Ligated cDNA was amplified by four rounds of PCR with nested alpha and beta constant-region primers and SP2. In TCRdb, the UMI-ligation and nested PCR reads were re-called with MiXCR into one record per CDR3 protein. The sample contains about 4,600 distinct CDR3 sequences, 7.2% of which appear only once. This receptor was taken from a human donor in good health. Sequencing was performed on CD4+ TEMRA cells from blood. The sample's subset: effector memory re-expressing CD45RA, CD45RA+ CD27-.

In DNA, the CDR3 is TGTGCCAGCAGCTGGTCCCCGGACAGGACCCCGGGGGCCCAGTACTTC. It specifies CASSWSPDRTPGAQYF. The chain has TRBV7-9 and TRBJ2-5, with D possibly TRBD1 on 7 matching bases. The length of the CDR3 is 16 residues. V lost 4 bases, J lost 9 bases, and 24 bases lay in between. CDR1 SEHNR and CDR2 FQNEAQ come from the germline V gene (reference sequence).